The present TCR beta chain was sequenced within a study of blood T cell repertoires in COVID-19. Study-wide background: From T cells, B-cell-depleted T cells, or PBMCs came the material, which was cDNA or gDNA.

Methods used by the authors: Amplifying reference gene primers gave estimates of nucleated cell counts. The protocol was immunoSEQ multiplex PCR, while the TCRdb copy is restricted to in-frame clones and leaves out a portion. V, J and clone size derive from that table, while D and trimming were established from the DNA sequence. The sample shows 200,000 to 300,000 clones, around nine tenths of them seen only once. CDR3 length equals 15 residues. Germline lookup yields CDR1 SGHVS and CDR2 FQNEAQ. Trimming removed 1 base at V and 1 base at J, with 10 bases between. Sequenced material: peripheral blood. This receptor was obtained from a man in his forties who had recovered from COVID-19. The V gene is TRBV7-8, the J gene TRBJ1-1; weak D call: TRBD1 (6 bases). The CDR3 here is CASSLGTAKNTEAFF. The CDR3 DNA sequence: TGTGCCAGCAGCTTAGGGACAGCTAAGAACACTGAAGCTTTCTTT.